The 15 T cell receptor beta chains below come from one sample, sequenced in a study of beta chain features in type 1 diabetes. Expressed TCRB transcripts were sequenced after all isolated RNA was converted to cDNA. The repertoire was sequenced with immunoSEQ multiplex PCR; TCRdb's copy has only in-frame clones and lacks some. This sample yields about 410,000 clones, of which approximately 13% are seen a single time; around 0.039% belongs to the top ten. Sample: naive CD4+ T cells from blood. These receptors were taken from a man between 25 and 39 years old in good health.

This clone showed up just a few times. The chain links TRBV25-1 to TRBJ2-2; 11 bases are shared with TRBD2. V lost 5 bases to trimming and J lost 4 bases; unmatched junction nucleotides: 6. Germline V gene lookup returns CDR1 MGHDK and CDR2 SYGVNS. CDR3 length: 16 amino acids. CDR3 nucleotides: TGTGCCAGCAGTCAGTTAGCGGGAGGGATCACCGGGGAGCTGTTTTTT. It yields the protein CASSQLAGGITGELFF.

This clone occurred a few times. The chain is built from TRBV9 and TRBJ2-2; no definite D call. The CDR3 length is 15 residues. Germline assignment: CDR1 SGDLS and CDR2 YYNGEE. Trimming stripped 0 bases from V and 8 bases from J, with 14 bases between. The CDR3 sequence: CASSVGRNLRGELFF. The CDR3 nucleotides are TGTGCCAGCAGCGTAGGGCGCAACTTACGTGGGGAGCTGTTTTTT.

The chain couples TRBV29-1 to TRBJ1-1, with D possibly matching TRBD1 (6 bases). V lost 4 bases to trimming and J lost 4 bases, with 13 bases between them. Germline assignment: CDR1 SQVTM and CDR2 ANQGSEA. The CDR3 is 13 residues long. The CDR3 protein is CSVVRGYSTEAFF. In DNA form, the CDR3 reads TGCAGCGTTGTCAGGGGTTATAGCACTGAAGCTTTCTTT.

In its sample, this clone was seen a few times. V usage is TRBV29-1 and J usage is TRBJ1-1; D may be TRBD1 (6 bases). V was clipped by 4 bases and J by 3 bases, with 12 bases between them. The CDR3 sequence is 13 residues long. Germline V gene data show CDR1 as SQVTM and CDR2 as ANQGSEA. CDR3 region: CSVADRKYTEAFF. CDR3 bases: TGCAGCGTTGCGGACAGAAAATACACTGAAGCTTTCTTT. Full variable domain (remainder filled in from reference TRBV29-1 and TRBJ1-1): SAVISQKPSRDICQRGTSLTIQCQVDSQVTMMFWYRQQPGQSLTLIATANQGSEATYESGFVIDKFPISRPNLTFSTLTVSNMSPEDSSIYLCSVADRKYTEAFFGQGTRLTVV.

This clone was seen a few times. The rearrangement links TRBV11-1 to TRBJ2-4, with D unresolved. Germline values: CDR1 SGHAT, CDR2 FQDESV (reference sequence). Trimming cost V 5 bases and J 2 bases, with 10 bases left between them. This CDR3 comprises 14 residues. The CDR3 sequence: CASSPGRSKNIQYF. CDR3 sequence (DNA): TGTGCCAGCAGCCCCGGGCGATCCAAAAACATTCAGTACTTC.

This clone was detected only a few times. The chain is built from TRBV4-3 and TRBJ2-5; a possible D gene is TRBD1 (5 bases). This CDR3 has 15 residues. Germline loops: CDR1 LGHNA, CDR2 YSLEER. Trimming took 1 base from V and 4 from J, leaving 13 bases between them. The CDR3 DNA sequence: TGCGCCAGCAGCCAAGGGTGGGGCAGACGAGAGACCCAGTACTTC. Translating it yields CASSQGWGRRETQYF.

The J gene is TRBJ1-1, the V gene TRBV7-9; 7 bases line up with TRBD1. The CDR3 has 13 residues. The V gene's germline CDR1 is SEHNR and CDR2 FQNEAQ (reference sequence). After removal of 5 bases from V and 2 bases from J, the junction contained 2 bases not matched to a gene. The CDR3 is CASSRQGNTEAFF. The DNA of the CDR3 is TGTGCCAGCAGCCGACAGGGAAACACTGAAGCTTTCTTT. The full variable domain, completed using reference TRBV7-9 and TRBJ1-1, is DTGVSQNPRHKITKRGQNVTFRCDPISEHNRLYWYRQTLGQGPEFLTYFQNEAQLEKSRLLSDRFSAERPKGSFSTLEIQRTEQGDSAMYLCASSRQGNTEAFFGQGTRLTVV.

This chain joins TRBV29-1 and TRBJ2-5; TRBD2 might be the D (5 bases). Germline values: CDR1 SQVTM, CDR2 ANQGSEA. The V end was cut by 1 base, the J end by 2 bases, with 11 bases between. There are 14 residues in the CDR3. CDR3 region: CSVEGGSRQETQYF. In nucleotides, the CDR3 is TGCAGCGTTGAAGGAGGGAGCAGACAAGAGACCCAGTACTTC.

The chain is built from TRBV28 and TRBJ2-1, with D possibly TRBD1 on 6 matching bases. Germline V gene data show CDR1 as MDHEN and CDR2 as SYDVKM. Trimming left V 3 bases short and J 3 bases short, with 12 bases between. The CDR3 contains 15 residues. CDR3 nucleotides: TGTGCCAGCAGTTTCGGTAGGACAGTCTACAATGAGCAGTTCTTC. Translation gives CASSFGRTVYNEQFF.

The V and J genes are TRBV9 and TRBJ2-1; no definite D call. CDR3 length: 13 amino acids. CDR1 SGDLS and CDR2 YYNGEE come from the germline V gene. With 3 bases removed from V and 3 bases from J, the gap between germline ends came to 7 bases. The CDR3 reads CASSAAYYNEQFF. CDR3 coding DNA: TGTGCCAGCAGCGCGGCTTACTACAATGAGCAGTTCTTC.

V gene TRBV7-3 combines with J gene TRBJ2-3; unclear D gene. Trimming cost V 0 bases and J 3 bases, with 10 bases left between them. In germline, CDR1 is SGHTA, CDR2 FQGTGA. The CDR3 is 15 amino acids. The CDR3 DNA is TGTGCCAGCAGCTTAACCGGCCAGGTTACAGATACGCAGTATTTT. This codes for CASSLTGQVTDTQYF.

The chain recombines TRBV29-1 with TRBJ1-1, with 8 bases that match TRBD1. Germline lookup yields CDR1 SQVTM and CDR2 ANQGSEA. The CDR3 covers 15 residues. V shed 4 bases, J shed 6 bases, and the junction held 13 bases outside the gene matches. In nucleotides, the CDR3 is TGCAGCGTTGCCGAAACAGGACAGGGCCACTCTGAAGCTTTCTTT. This encodes CSVAETGQGHSEAFF.

The chain couples TRBV28 to TRBJ2-3; tentatively, D is TRBD1 or TRBD2 (5 bases each). CDR3 size: 15 residues. Trimming shortened V by 7 bases and J by 2 bases, and 16 bases separated the two germline ends. CDR1 is MDHEN and CDR2 is SYDVKM in the germline V gene. DNA of the CDR3: TGTGCCAGCAAAGGGGTAACTAGATACACAGATACGCAGTATTTT. Encoded protein: CASKGVTRYTDTQYF.

CDR3 loop: CTSSPGANFYEQYF. The CDR3 coding sequence is TGCACCAGCAGCCCCGGGGCAAATTTTTACGAGCAGTACTTC. The chain links TRBV1 to TRBJ2-7. TRBV1 is shown as a pseudogene. This CDR3 contains 14 residues.

This clone has more than one count but fewer than ten. The CDR3 loop reads CAISEGTSGSYEQYV. Written as DNA, the CDR3 is TGTGCCATCAGCGAAGGGACTAGCGGGAGCTACGAGCAGTACGTC. The chain uses TRBV10-3 and TRBJ2-7; 14 bases line up with TRBD2. The junction had 4 bases not matched to a gene; V was cut back by 6 bases and J by 3 bases. CDR1 is ENHRY and CDR2 is SYGVKD in the germline V gene. The length of the CDR3 is 15 residues.